One sample yielded the 32 T cell receptor beta chains listed below, sequenced in a study of cytomegalovirus exposure and HLA in healthy donors. Amplification used 60 Vbeta primers and 13 Jbeta primers. Produced via immunoSEQ multiplex PCR; TCRdb's table is partial and in-frame only. The repertoire holds over 90,000 clones, with 60% to 80% as singletons. The material sequenced was PBMCs. Source of these receptors: a man between 60 and 75 years old in good health and CMV-seronegative.

V is TRBV7-9 and J is TRBJ1-1, with TRBD1 as a possible D gene (6 bases). CDR1 and CDR2 from the germline V gene are SEHNR and FQNEAQ (reference sequence). CDR3 length: 13 amino acids. The germline V and J ends were trimmed by 1 base and 4 bases, with 7 bases remaining between them. For the CDR3, the DNA is TGTGCCAGCAGCTTAGAAGGGGGCACTGAAGCTTTCTTT. This encodes CASSLEGGTEAFF.

This rearrangement joins TRBV11-2 to TRBJ2-1; TRBD2 matches at 12 bases. The ends lost 3 bases at V and 5 bases at J; junction bases unmatched: 8. Germline assignment: CDR1 SGHAT and CDR2 FQNNGV. The CDR3 is 17 amino acids. Written as DNA, the CDR3 is TGTGCCAGCAGCTTCACACTCGGACTAGCGGGAAACAATGAGCAGTTCTTC. Protein product: CASSFTLGLAGNNEQFF. The entire variable domain, with the rest obtained from reference TRBV11-2 and TRBJ2-1, is as follows: EAGVAQSPRYKIIEKRQSVAFWCNPISGHATLYWYQQILGQGPKLLIQFQNNGVVDDSQLPKDRFSAERLKGVDSTLKIQPAKLEDSAVYLCASSFTLGLAGNNEQFFGPGTRLTVL.

The chain links TRBV29-1 to TRBJ2-5; TRBD2 matches at 9 bases. The CDR3 consists of 15 residues. Germline CDR1 reads SQVTM; CDR2 reads ANQGSEA. V dropped 4 bases and J dropped 1; count of bases not matched to a gene: 7. The CDR3 DNA sequence: TGCAGCGTTGGAAAGGGCGGGAGGGTCCAAGAGACCCAGTACTTC. The encoded protein is CSVGKGGRVQETQYF.

This clone was seen more than once but under ten times. The CDR3 DNA reads TGTGCCAGCAGCGCAGCCCGGGACAGTGCCTACGAGCAGTACTTC. Its translation: CASSAARDSAYEQYF. This sequence joins TRBV5-4 and TRBJ2-7, with 7 bases matching TRBD1. Trimming removed 4 bases from V and 2 bases from J; junction bases left unmatched: 9. The CDR3 extends over 15 amino acids. CDR1 is SGHNT and CDR2 is YYREEE in the germline V gene (reference sequence).

The chain is built from TRBV19 and TRBJ1-1; the D gene is possibly TRBD1 (6 bases). This CDR3 spans 13 amino acids. The germline gives CDR1 LNHDA, CDR2 SQIVND (reference sequence). V dropped 8 bases and J dropped 2 bases, with 12 bases sitting between them. The CDR3, as DNA: TGTGCCAGTCGTAACAGGGCCAACACTGAAGCTTTCTTT. It specifies CASRNRANTEAFF.

This clone was counted a few times. CDR3 nucleotide sequence: TGTGCCAGCAGCTCGGGGACCCAACAGGGACAACATGAGCAGTTCTTC. This sequence encodes CASSSGTQQGQHEQFF. This rearrangement joins TRBV5-4 to TRBJ2-1; possible D gene TRBD1, 6 bases. There are 16 residues in the CDR3. V was clipped by 3 bases and J by 8 bases, with 21 bases between them. Germline V gene data show CDR1 as SGHNT and CDR2 as YYREEE (reference sequence).

The chain recombines TRBV7-2 with TRBJ2-5; TRBD2 matches at 13 bases. Germline V lookup: CDR1 SGHTA, CDR2 FQGNSA. V shed 5 bases, J shed 3 bases, and the junction held 6 bases outside the gene matches. This CDR3 is 16 amino acids long. The CDR3 loop reads CASSPGLAGAEETQYF. The CDR3 nucleotides are TGTGCCAGCAGCCCCGGACTAGCGGGAGCGGAAGAGACCCAGTACTTC.

V gene TRBV5-5 combines with J gene TRBJ1-4, with D perhaps TRBD1 (5 bases). With 0 bases removed from V and 4 bases from J, the gap between germline ends came to 10 bases. This CDR3 has 15 residues. Germline V lookup: CDR1 SGHKS, CDR2 YYEKEE (reference sequence). The CDR3 DNA is TGTGCCAGCAGCTTGGAGATGACAGATAATGAAAAACTGTTTTTT. It translates to CASSLEMTDNEKLFF. Supplemented by reference TRBV5-5 and TRBJ1-4, the full variable domain reads DAGVTQSPTHLIKTRGQQVTLRCSPISGHKSVSWYQQVLGQGPQFIFQYYEKEERGRGNFPDRFSARQFPNYSSELNVNALLLGDSALYLCASSLEMTDNEKLFFGSGTQLSVL.

This clone has only a few counts. The chain joins TRBV2 to TRBJ2-2; 8 bases align to TRBD2. Germline V gene data show CDR1 as SNHLY and CDR2 as FYNNEI. V lost 7 bases and J lost 2; bases outside the gene matches: 6. CDR3 length: 15 residues. As DNA, the CDR3 is TGTGCCAGCAAAGAGCGGGAGACCAACACCGGGGAGCTGTTTTTT. It codes for CASKERETNTGELFF. The whole variable domain, remainder taken from reference TRBV2 and TRBJ2-2, is EPEVTQTPSHQVTQMGQEVILRCVPISNHLYFYWYRQILGQKVEFLVSFYNNEISEKSEIFDDQFSVERPDGSNFTLKIRSTKLEDSAMYFCASKERETNTGELFFGEGSRLTVL.

This clone was seen just once. The chain uses TRBV10-3 and TRBJ2-5; D gene ambiguous. CDR3 size: 13 residues. The germline CDR1 and CDR2 sequences are ENHRY and SYGVKD. Trimming cost V 3 bases and J 3 bases, with 8 bases left between them. Written as DNA, the CDR3 is TGTGCCATCAGTGATGGCCACAAAGAGACCCAGTACTTC. Its protein product is CAISDGHKETQYF.

This rearrangement joins TRBV28 to TRBJ2-2; 8 bases are shared with TRBD2. Germline V gene data show CDR1 as MDHEN and CDR2 as SYDVKM. The length of the CDR3 is 16 residues. Trimming removed 9 bases from V and 4 bases from J; junction bases left unmatched: 13. DNA for the CDR3: TGTGCCAGACTATTCGCGGGGGGCAAGACCACCGGGGAGCTGTTTTTT. Its protein is CARLFAGGKTTGELFF.

The V gene is TRBV5-4, the J gene TRBJ2-1; 8 bases align to TRBD2. J gave up 0 bases and V 0 bases, and 8 bases lay outside the gene matches. Looked up from germline, CDR1 is SGHNT and CDR2 is YYREEE (reference sequence). The CDR3 has 18 amino acids. CDR3 bases: TGTGCCAGCAGCTTGGCTAGGGTTAGCGGGATCTCCTACAATGAGCAGTTCTTC. As protein: CASSLARVSGISYNEQFF.

In its sample, this clone was seen a few times. This sequence joins TRBV27 and TRBJ2-1; D is perhaps TRBD2 (6 bases). Germline V CDR1 and CDR2: MNHEY, SMNVEV (reference sequence). The length of the CDR3 is 13 residues. The germline V and J ends were trimmed by 3 bases and 3 bases, with 6 bases remaining between them. This chain's CDR3 is CASSLEGYNEQFF. The CDR3 coding sequence is TGTGCCAGCAGTTTGGAGGGCTACAATGAGCAGTTCTTC.

In this sample, this clone turned up once. The chain couples TRBV7-3 to TRBJ1-2; D possibly corresponds to TRBD1 (5 bases). Trimming took off 4 bases at V and 8 bases at J, with 17 bases between the two ends. Germline V gene data show CDR1 as SGHTA and CDR2 as FQGTGA. This CDR3 region has 14 residues. CDR3 coding DNA: TGTGCCAGCAGCTCGGGTGCAGGGCAGAGGGGCTACACCTTC. Its translation is CASSSGAGQRGYTF. Looking up the rest from reference TRBV7-3 and TRBJ1-2 gives the full variable domain: GAGVSQTPSNKVTEKGKYVELRCDPISGHTALYWYRQSLGQGPEFLIYFQGTGAADDSGLPNDRFFAVRPEGSVSTLKIQRTERGDSAVYLCASSSGAGQRGYTFGSGTRLTVV.

The table lists this clone with a few counts. Its ends do not fully match the called genes, so a read error is possible. This sequence joins TRBV7-7 and TRBJ1-3; 12 nucleotides line up with TRBD1. This CDR3 spans 17 amino acids. From germline, CDR1 is SSHAT and CDR2 FNYEAQ (reference sequence). The CDR3 DNA reads as TGTGCTAGCATAGCCGGGACAGGGGGCCTCTCTGGAAACACCATATATTTT. This gives the protein CASIAGTGGLSGNTIYF.

The genes are TRBV9 and TRBJ2-6; D is perhaps TRBD1 (6 bases). Trimming shortened V by 3 bases and J by 4 bases, and 14 bases separated the two germline ends. There are 16 residues in the CDR3. The V gene's germline CDR1 is SGDLS and CDR2 YYNGEE. CDR3 loop: CASSAHGTTGANVLTF. CDR3 in DNA: TGTGCCAGCAGCGCGCACGGGACAACCGGGGCCAACGTCCTGACTTTC.

Regarding this clone: Mismatch with germline at one junction end may stem from a read error. The genes are TRBV7-9 and TRBJ2-3, with TRBD2 matching 8 bases. The CDR3 is 15 amino acids. CDR1 is SEHNR, CDR2 FQNEAQ, per germline (reference sequence). CDR3 sequence (DNA): TGTTCCAGCAGCTCCTACGGGGGGGCAGCAGATACGCAGTATTTT. It yields the protein CSSSSYGGAADTQYF.

The chain combines TRBV7-6 with TRBJ2-2, with 7 bases aligning to TRBD1. The CDR3 covers 16 residues. Germline lookup yields CDR1 SGHVS and CDR2 FNYEAQ. V shed 1 base, J shed 6 bases, and the junction held 8 bases outside the gene matches. The CDR3 DNA is TGTGCCAGCAGCTTAGGGTCGACAGGGCTTCCCGGGGAGCTGTTTTTT. Its translation: CASSLGSTGLPGELFF. Full variable domain (remainder filled in from reference TRBV7-6 and TRBJ2-2): GAGVSQSPRYKVTKRGQDVALRCDPISGHVSLYWYRQALGQGPEFLTYFNYEAQQDKSGLPNDRFSAERPEGSISTLTIQRTEQRDSAMYRCASSLGSTGLPGELFFGEGSRLTVL.

CDR3 region: CASSPGGLGAPGNTIYF. The CDR3 coding sequence is TGTGCCAGCAGCCCCGGTGGGCTGGGGGCCCCTGGAAACACCATATATTTT. The chain recombines TRBV7-3 with TRBJ1-3; possibly TRBD1 for D (6 bases). The CDR3 spans 17 residues. The V end was cut by 5 bases, the J end by 2 bases, with 19 bases between. CDR1 is SGHTA and CDR2 is FQGTGA in the germline V gene.

This clone came up a few times. The V and J genes are TRBV7-9 and TRBJ2-2, with D possibly matching TRBD2 (6 bases). The CDR3 sequence is 17 residues long. Trimming left V 2 bases short and J 0 bases short, with 13 bases between. Germline CDR1 SEHNR, CDR2 FQNEAQ (reference sequence). As DNA, the CDR3 is TGTGCCAGCAGCTTATTTGGAGGGCCAACGAACACCGGGGAGCTGTTTTTT. Translated, it gives CASSLFGGPTNTGELFF.

Points on this clone: The junction shows a germline mismatch at one end, possibly a read error. This chain links TRBV9 with TRBJ1-2, with D possibly being TRBD1 (5 bases). The CDR3 spans 13 residues. Germline V CDR1 and CDR2: SGDLS, YYNGEE. CDR3 sequence: CASSVGAGPPLFF. The CDR3 DNA is TGTGCCAGCAGCGTAGGCGCGGGACCTCCTCTTTTCTTC. The full variable domain, its missing parts supplied by reference TRBV9 and TRBJ1-2, is DSGVTQTPKHLITATGQRVTLRCSPRSGDLSVYWYQQSLDQGLQFLIQYYNGEERAKGNILERFSAQQFPDLHSELNLSSLELGDSALYFCASSVGAGPPLFFGSGTRLTVV.

The chain joins TRBV6-1 to TRBJ1-1; D unresolved. The V and J ends lost 6 bases and 1 base respectively, with 9 bases between them. CDR1 and CDR2 (germline): MNHNS, SASEGT. The CDR3 length is 13 residues. CDR3 in amino acids: CASSEKRNTEAFF. CDR3 DNA sequence: TGTGCCAGCAGCGAAAAGAGGAACACTGAAGCTTTCTTT.

V usage is TRBV2 and J usage is TRBJ2-3; a possible D gene is TRBD1 (6 bases). This CDR3 has 14 residues. V lost 3 bases to trimming and J lost 3 bases, with 10 bases between them. Germline V gene sequence: CDR1 SNHLY, CDR2 FYNNEI. CDR3 sequence reads: CASSEGDKTDTQYF. The CDR3 coding sequence is TGTGCCAGCAGTGAGGGGGACAAGACAGATACGCAGTATTTT.

This clone was observed a few times. The CDR3 here is CAISEGQGETQYF. CDR3 sequence (DNA): TGTGCCATCAGTGAGGGACAGGGGGAGACCCAGTACTTC. The chain joins TRBV10-3 to TRBJ2-5, with 9 bases aligning to TRBD1. The trim removed 2 bases at V and 5 bases at J, leaving 0 bases unmatched. Germline loops: CDR1 ENHRY, CDR2 SYGVKD. The CDR3 is 13 residues long.

The chain employs TRBV7-3 and TRBJ2-1; D is uncertain. Germline assignment: CDR1 SGHTA and CDR2 FQGTGA. V was cut by 2 bases and J by 3 bases, with 8 bases left in between. The CDR3 is 14 amino acids. CDR3 coding DNA: TGTGCCAGCAGCTTAGAATCCAGCTACAATGAGCAGTTCTTC. It translates to CASSLESSYNEQFF.

This chain links TRBV5-1 with TRBJ2-7; D unresolved. Per germline, CDR1 SGHRS and CDR2 YFSETQ. The CDR3 loop spans 13 amino acids. V was clipped by 1 base and J by 2 bases, with 7 bases between them. The CDR3 DNA is TGCGCCAGCAGCTTGAACCGAGCCTACGAGCAGTACTTC. Protein product: CASSLNRAYEQYF.

The chain is built from TRBV11-3 and TRBJ2-5; TRBD2 is a possible D gene (7 bases). The CDR3 covers 16 residues. V dropped 6 bases and J dropped 1 base, with 18 bases sitting between them. The germline CDR1 and CDR2 sequences are SGHNT and YENEEA. The CDR3 region is CASSLEMGGAQETQYF. CDR3 bases: TGTGCCAGCAGTTTGGAGATGGGGGGGGCCCAAGAGACCCAGTACTTC.

This chain links TRBV27 with TRBJ1-5; D call uncertain. The V gene lost 0 bases and the J gene lost 1 base, with 10 bases spanning the gap. The V gene's germline CDR1 is MNHEY and CDR2 SMNVEV (reference sequence). The CDR3 runs 16 residues. CDR3 DNA sequence: TGTGCCAGCAGTTTATCGGGCAGGTTAAGCAATCAGCCCCAGCATTTT. Translated, it gives CASSLSGRLSNQPQHF.

This clone was seen a single time. The chain combines TRBV9 with TRBJ1-1, with TRBD1 identical over 11 bases. This CDR3 contains 20 residues. The germline V gene encodes CDR1 SGDLS and CDR2 YYNGEE. The V and J ends lost 0 bases and 0 bases, in that order; junction bases with no gene match: 13. DNA of the CDR3: TGTGCCAGCAGCGTAGTCCCTCAGGACAGGGGGCTTCTAATGAACACTGAAGCTTTCTTT. Translated, it gives CASSVVPQDRGLLMNTEAFF.

V usage is TRBV6-1 and J usage is TRBJ1-3; 9 bases fit TRBD1. CDR1 and CDR2 from the germline V gene are MNHNS and SASEGT. The V segment lost 10 bases and the J segment 3 bases; nucleotides outside the gene matches: 7. The CDR3 is made up of 14 amino acids. The CDR3 region is CATSQGAGGNTIYF. The CDR3, as DNA: TGTGCCACTTCACAGGGGGCTGGTGGAAACACCATATATTTT.

The chain has TRBV10-3 and TRBJ1-5, with D hard to call. The CDR3 is 14 amino acids. CDR1 is ENHRY, CDR2 SYGVKD, per germline. The V end was cut by 4 bases, the J end by 9 bases, with 16 bases between. In nucleotides, the CDR3 is TGTGCCATCAGTGGATCCGACTCGGTCGGGCCCCAGCATTTT. Translation gives CAISGSDSVGPQHF.

The J gene is TRBJ1-2, the V gene TRBV5-5; D may be TRBD1 (6 bases). Germline CDR1 reads SGHKS; CDR2 reads YYEKEE (reference sequence). CDR3 size: 14 residues. The V and J ends lost 0 bases and 6 bases respectively, with 12 bases between them. The CDR3 is CASSLVRQGNGYTF. CDR3 DNA sequence: TGTGCCAGCAGCTTGGTTCGGCAGGGGAATGGCTACACCTTC.